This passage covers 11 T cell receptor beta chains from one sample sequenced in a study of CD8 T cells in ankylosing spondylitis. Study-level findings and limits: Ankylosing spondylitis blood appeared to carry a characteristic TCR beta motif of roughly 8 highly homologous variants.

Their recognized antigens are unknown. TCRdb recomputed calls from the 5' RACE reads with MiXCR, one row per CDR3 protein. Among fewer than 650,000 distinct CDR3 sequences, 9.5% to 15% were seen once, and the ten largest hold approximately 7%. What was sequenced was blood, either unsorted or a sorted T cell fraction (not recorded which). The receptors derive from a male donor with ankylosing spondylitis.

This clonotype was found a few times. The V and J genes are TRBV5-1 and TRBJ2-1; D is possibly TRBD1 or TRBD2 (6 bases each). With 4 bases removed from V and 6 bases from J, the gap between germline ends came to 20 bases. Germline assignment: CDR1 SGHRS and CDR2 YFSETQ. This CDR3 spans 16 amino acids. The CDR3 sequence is CASSRLKGEDSNEQFF. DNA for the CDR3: TGCGCCAGCAGCCGACTGAAGGGGGAGGATAGCAATGAGCAGTTCTTC.

The CDR3 loop reads CASSQGVGAALSYEQYF. CDR3 nucleotides: TGTGCCAGCAGCCAAGGAGTAGGAGCGGCGTTATCCTACGAGCAGTACTTC. The chain is built from TRBV3-1 and TRBJ2-7; TRBD2 is a possible D gene (5 bases). CDR3 length equals 17 residues. Trimming removed 1 base at V and 1 base at J, with 17 bases between. Germline lookup yields CDR1 LGHDT and CDR2 YNNKEL (reference sequence).

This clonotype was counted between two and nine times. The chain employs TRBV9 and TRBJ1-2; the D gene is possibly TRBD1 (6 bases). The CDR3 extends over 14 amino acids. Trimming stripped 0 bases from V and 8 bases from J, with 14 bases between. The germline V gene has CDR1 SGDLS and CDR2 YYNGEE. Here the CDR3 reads CASSVGPGAAGYTF. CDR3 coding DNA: TGTGCCAGCAGCGTAGGTCCAGGGGCCGCCGGCTACACCTTC.

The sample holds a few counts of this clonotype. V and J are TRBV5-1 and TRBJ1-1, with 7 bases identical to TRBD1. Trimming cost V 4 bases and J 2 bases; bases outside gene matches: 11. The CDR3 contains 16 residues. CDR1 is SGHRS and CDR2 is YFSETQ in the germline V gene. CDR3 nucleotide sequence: TGCGCCAGCAGCGCCGGAAGCGGGACAGCCAACACTGAAGCTTTCTTT. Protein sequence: CASSAGSGTANTEAFF.

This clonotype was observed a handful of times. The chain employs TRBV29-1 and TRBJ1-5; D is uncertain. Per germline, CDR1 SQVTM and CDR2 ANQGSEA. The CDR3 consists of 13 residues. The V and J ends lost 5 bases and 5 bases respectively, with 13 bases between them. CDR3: CSVWETYDQPQHF. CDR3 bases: TGCAGCGTTTGGGAAACCTATGATCAGCCCCAGCATTTT.

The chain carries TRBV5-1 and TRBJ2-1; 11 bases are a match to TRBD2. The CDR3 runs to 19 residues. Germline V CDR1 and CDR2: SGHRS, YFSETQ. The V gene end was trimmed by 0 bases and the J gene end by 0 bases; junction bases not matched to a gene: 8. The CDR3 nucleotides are TGCGCCAGCAGCTTGGTACTAGCGGGAGTTTACCGCTCCTACAATGAGCAGTTCTTC. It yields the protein CASSLVLAGVYRSYNEQFF.

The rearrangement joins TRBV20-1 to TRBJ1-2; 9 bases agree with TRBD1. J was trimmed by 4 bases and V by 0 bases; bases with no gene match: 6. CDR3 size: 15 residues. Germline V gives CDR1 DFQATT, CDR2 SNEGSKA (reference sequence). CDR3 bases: TGCAGTGCTAGAGACCCACAGGGGGCCGGCTATGGCTACACCTTC. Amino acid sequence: CSARDPQGAGYGYTF.

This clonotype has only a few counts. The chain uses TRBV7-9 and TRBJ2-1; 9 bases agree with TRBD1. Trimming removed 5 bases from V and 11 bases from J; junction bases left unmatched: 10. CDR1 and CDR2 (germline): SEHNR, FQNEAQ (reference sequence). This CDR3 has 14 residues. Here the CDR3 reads CASSPGQGRDKQFF. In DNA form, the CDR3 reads TGTGCCAGCAGCCCGGGACAGGGTCGGGATAAGCAGTTCTTC. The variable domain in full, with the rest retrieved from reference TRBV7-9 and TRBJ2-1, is DTGVSQNPRHKITKRGQNVTFRCDPISEHNRLYWYRQTLGQGPEFLTYFQNEAQLEKSRLLSDRFSAERPKGSFSTLEIQRTEQGDSAMYLCASSPGQGRDKQFFGPGTRLTVL.

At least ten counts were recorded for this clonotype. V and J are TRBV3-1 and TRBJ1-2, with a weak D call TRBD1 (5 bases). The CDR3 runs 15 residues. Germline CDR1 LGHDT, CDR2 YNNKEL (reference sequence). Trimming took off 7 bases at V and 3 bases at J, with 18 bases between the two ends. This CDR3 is CASTPTNRDYYGYTF. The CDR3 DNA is TGTGCCAGCACCCCGACGAACCGGGACTACTATGGCTACACCTTC.

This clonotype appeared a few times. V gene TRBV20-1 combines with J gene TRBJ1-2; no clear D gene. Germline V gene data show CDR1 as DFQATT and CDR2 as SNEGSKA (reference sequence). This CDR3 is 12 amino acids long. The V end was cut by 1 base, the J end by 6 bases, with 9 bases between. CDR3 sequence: CSARGAEDGYTF. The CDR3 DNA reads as TGCAGTGCTAGAGGGGCCGAGGATGGCTACACCTTC.

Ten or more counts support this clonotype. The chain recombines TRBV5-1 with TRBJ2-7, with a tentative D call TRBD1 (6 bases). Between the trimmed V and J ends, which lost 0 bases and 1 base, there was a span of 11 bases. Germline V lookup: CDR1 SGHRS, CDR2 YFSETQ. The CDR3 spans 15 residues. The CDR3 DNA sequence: TGCGCCAGCAGCTTGGCTCTACAGGGATCCTACGAGCAGTACTTC. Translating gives CASSLALQGSYEQYF.